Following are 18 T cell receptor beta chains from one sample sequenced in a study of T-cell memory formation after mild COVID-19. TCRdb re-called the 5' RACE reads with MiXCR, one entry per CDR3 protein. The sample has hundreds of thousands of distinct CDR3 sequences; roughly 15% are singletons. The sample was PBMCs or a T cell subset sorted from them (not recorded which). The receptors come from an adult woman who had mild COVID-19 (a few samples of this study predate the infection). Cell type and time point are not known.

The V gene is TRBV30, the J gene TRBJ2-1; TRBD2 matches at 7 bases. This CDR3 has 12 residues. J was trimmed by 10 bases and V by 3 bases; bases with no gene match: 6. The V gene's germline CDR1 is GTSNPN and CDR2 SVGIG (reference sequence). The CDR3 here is CAWRGAGDEQFF. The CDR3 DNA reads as TGTGCCTGGAGGGGCGCGGGGGACGAGCAGTTCTTC.

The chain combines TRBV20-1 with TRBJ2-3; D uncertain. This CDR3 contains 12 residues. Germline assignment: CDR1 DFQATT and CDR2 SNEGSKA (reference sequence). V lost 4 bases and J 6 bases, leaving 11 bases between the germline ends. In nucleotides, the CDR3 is TGCAGTGCTATGACGGATGGGGATACGCAGTATTTT. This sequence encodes CSAMTDGDTQYF.

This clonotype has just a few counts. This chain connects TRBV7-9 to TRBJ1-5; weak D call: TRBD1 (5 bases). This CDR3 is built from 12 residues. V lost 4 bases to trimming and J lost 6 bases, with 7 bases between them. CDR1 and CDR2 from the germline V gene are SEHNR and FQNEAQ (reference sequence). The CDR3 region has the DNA TGTGCCAGCAGCTGGGACCTTCAGCCCCAGCATTTT. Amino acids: CASSWDLQPQHF. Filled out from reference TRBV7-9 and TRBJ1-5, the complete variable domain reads DTGVSQNPRHKITKRGQNVTFRCDPISEHNRLYWYRQTLGQGPEFLTYFQNEAQLEKSRLLSDRFSAERPKGSFSTLEIQRTEQGDSAMYLCASSWDLQPQHFGDGTRLSIL.

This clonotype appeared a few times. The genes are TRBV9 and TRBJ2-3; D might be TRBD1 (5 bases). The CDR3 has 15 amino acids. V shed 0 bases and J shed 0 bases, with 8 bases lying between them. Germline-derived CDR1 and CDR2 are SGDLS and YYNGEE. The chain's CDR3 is CASSVAAGSTDTQYF. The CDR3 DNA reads TGTGCCAGCAGCGTAGCGGCAGGGAGCACAGATACGCAGTATTTT.

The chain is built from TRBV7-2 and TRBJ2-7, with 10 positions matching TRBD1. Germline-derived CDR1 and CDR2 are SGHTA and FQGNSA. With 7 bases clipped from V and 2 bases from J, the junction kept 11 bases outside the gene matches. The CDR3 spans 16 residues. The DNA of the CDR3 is TGTGCCAGCATCGACAGGGGGCGAAGTCCTGCCTACGAGCAGTACTTC. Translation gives CASIDRGRSPAYEQYF.

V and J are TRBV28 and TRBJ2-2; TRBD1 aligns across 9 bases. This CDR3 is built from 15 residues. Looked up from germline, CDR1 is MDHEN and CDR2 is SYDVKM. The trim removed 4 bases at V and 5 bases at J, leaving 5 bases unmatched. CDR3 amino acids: CASSSPGTGTGELFF. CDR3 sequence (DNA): TGTGCCAGCAGTTCACCCGGGACAGGGACCGGGGAGCTGTTTTTT.

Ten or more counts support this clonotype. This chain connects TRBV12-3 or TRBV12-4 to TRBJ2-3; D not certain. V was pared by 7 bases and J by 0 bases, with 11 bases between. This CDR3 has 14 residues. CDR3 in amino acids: CASNPGGSTDTQYF. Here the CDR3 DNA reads TGTGCCAGCAACCCAGGCGGTAGCACAGATACGCAGTATTTT.

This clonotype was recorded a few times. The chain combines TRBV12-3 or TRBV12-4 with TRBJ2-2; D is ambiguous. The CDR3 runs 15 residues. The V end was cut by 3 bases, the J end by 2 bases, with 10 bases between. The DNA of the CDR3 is TGTGCCAGCAGTTTTCGGGCAGTCAACACCGGGGAGCTGTTTTTT. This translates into CASSFRAVNTGELFF.

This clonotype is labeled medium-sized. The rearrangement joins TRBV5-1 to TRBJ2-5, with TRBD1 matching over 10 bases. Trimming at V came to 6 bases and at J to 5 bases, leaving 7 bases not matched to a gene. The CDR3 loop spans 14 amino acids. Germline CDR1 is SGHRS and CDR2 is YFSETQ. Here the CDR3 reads CASNGQGVGETQYF. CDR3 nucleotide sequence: TGCGCCAGCAACGGACAGGGGGTCGGGGAGACCCAGTACTTC. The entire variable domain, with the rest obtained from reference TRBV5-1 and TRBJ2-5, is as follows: KAGVTQTPRYLIKTRGQQVTLSCSPISGHRSVSWYQQTPGQGLQFLFEYFSETQRNKGNFPGRFSGRQFSNSRSEMNVSTLELGDSALYLCASNGQGVGETQYFGPGTRLLVL.

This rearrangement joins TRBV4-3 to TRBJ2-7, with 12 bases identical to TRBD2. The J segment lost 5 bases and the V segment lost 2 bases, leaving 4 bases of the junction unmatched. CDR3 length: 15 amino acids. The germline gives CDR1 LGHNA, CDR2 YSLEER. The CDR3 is CASSQRLAGVNEQYF. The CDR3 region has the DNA TGCGCCAGCAGCCAAAGACTAGCGGGAGTAAACGAGCAGTACTTC.

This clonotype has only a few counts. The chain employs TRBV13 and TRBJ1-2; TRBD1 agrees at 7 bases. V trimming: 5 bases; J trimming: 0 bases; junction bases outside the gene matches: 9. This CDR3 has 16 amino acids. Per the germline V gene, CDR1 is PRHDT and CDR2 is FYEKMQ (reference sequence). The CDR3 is CASSRPYRGPNYGYTF. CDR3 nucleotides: TGTGCCAGCAGCCGCCCCTACAGGGGACCTAACTATGGCTACACCTTC.

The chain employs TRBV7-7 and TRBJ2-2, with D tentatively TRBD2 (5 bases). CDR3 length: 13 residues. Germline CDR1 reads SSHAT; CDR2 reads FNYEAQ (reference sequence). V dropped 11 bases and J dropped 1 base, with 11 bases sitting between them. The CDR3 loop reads CASQAGNTGELFF. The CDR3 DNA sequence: TGTGCCTCCCAGGCGGGGAACACCGGGGAGCTGTTTTTT.

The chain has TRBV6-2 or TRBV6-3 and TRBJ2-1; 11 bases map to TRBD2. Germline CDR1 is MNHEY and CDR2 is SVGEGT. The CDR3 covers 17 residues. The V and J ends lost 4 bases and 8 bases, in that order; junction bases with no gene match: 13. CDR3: CASSSTRTSGSPDEQFF. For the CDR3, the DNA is TGTGCCAGCAGTTCCACGCGTACTAGCGGGAGTCCAGATGAGCAGTTCTTC.

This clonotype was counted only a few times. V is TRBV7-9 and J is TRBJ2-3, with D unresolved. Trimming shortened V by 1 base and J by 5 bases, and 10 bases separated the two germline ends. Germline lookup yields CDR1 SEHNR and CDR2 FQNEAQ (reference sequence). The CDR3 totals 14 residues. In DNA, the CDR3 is TGTGCCAGCAGCTTAGATTGGCCGGGAGATACGCAGTATTTT. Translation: CASSLDWPGDTQYF.

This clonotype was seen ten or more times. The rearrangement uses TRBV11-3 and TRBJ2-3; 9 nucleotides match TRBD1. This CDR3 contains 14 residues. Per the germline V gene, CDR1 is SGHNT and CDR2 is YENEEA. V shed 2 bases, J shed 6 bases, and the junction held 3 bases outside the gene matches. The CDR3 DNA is TGTGCCAGCAGCTTAAGGACAGGGGAGGATACGCAGTATTTT. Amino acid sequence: CASSLRTGEDTQYF.

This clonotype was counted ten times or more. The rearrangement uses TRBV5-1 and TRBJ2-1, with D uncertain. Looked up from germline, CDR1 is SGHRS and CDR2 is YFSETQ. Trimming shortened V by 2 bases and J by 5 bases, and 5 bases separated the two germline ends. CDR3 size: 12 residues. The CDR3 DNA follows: TGCGCCAGCAGCTTAGAAAACAATGAGCAGTTCTTC. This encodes CASSLENNEQFF. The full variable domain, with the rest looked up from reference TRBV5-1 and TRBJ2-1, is KAGVTQTPRYLIKTRGQQVTLSCSPISGHRSVSWYQQTPGQGLQFLFEYFSETQRNKGNFPGRFSGRQFSNSRSEMNVSTLELGDSALYLCASSLENNEQFFGPGTRLTVL.

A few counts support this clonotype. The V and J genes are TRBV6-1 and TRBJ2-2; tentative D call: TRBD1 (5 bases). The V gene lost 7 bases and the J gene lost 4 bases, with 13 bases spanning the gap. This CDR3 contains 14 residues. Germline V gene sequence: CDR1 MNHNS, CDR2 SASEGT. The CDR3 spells CASTWGTATGELFF. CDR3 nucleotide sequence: TGTGCCAGCACCTGGGGCACCGCCACCGGGGAGCTGTTTTTT.

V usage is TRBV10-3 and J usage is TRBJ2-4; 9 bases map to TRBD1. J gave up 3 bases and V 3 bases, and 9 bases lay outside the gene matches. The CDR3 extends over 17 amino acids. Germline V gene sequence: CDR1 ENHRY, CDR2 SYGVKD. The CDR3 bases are TGTGCCATCAGTGACCGGGACAGGGCCGGTTACAAAAACATTCAGTACTTC. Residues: CAISDRDRAGYKNIQYF.